These 15 T cell receptor beta chains were all obtained from the same sample, sequenced in a study of OX40 agonist ivuxolimab in advanced cancers. TCRdb's copy holds only in-frame clones and misses some; the assay was immunoSEQ multiplex PCR. The profile shows roughly 35,000 clones, about 88% of them singletons. Sequencing was performed on CD4+ or CD8+ T cells sorted from blood, taken in a trial of the OX40 agonist ivuxolimab. All receptors derive from an adult with an advanced solid tumor such as melanoma, head and neck, liver or kidney cancer.

This clone was observed a handful of times. The chain couples TRBV4-1 to TRBJ1-6; D unresolved. The V gene's germline CDR1 is MGHRA and CDR2 YSYEKL. V was clipped by 6 bases and J by 5 bases, with 11 bases between them. This CDR3 comprises 14 residues. The CDR3 DNA sequence: TGCGCCAGCAGTCTAGAGGGTCATAATTCACCCCTCCACTTT. This encodes CASSLEGHNSPLHF.

Points on this clone: This CDR3 is also generated by other DNA sequences in the sample. This chain links TRBV9 with TRBJ1-1; 7 bases line up with TRBD1. The germline gives CDR1 SGDLS, CDR2 YYNGEE. V lost 4 bases and J lost 5; bases outside the gene matches: 8. The CDR3 is 14 residues long. The CDR3 loop is CASSPRQGGTEAFF. The CDR3 region has the DNA TGTGCCAGCAGCCCCCGTCAGGGGGGTACTGAAGCTTTCTTT.

This chain uses TRBV14 with TRBJ1-1; D gene uncertain. The germline V gene has CDR1 SGHDN and CDR2 FVKESK. The CDR3 runs to 14 residues. V dropped 0 bases and J dropped 4 bases, with 9 bases sitting between them. The DNA of the CDR3 is TGTGCCAGCAGCCAAGAGTCGAAGGGCACTGAAGCTTTCTTT. This codes for CASSQESKGTEAFF.

The rearrangement links TRBV30 to TRBJ1-1; D gene ambiguous. CDR3 size: 13 residues. The V gene's germline CDR1 is GTSNPN and CDR2 SVGIG (reference sequence). The V end was cut by 0 bases, the J end by 7 bases, with 12 bases between. The DNA for the CDR3 is TGTGCCTGGAGTGTACTCCCGAGGAATGAAGCTTTCTTT. It codes for CAWSVLPRNEAFF.

J is TRBJ1-2 and V is TRBV5-5; D gene uncertain. The CDR3 is made up of 13 amino acids. CDR1 and CDR2 from the germline V gene are SGHKS and YYEKEE (reference sequence). V lost 3 bases to trimming and J lost 4 bases, with 10 bases between them. In DNA form, the CDR3 reads TGTGCCAGCAGCTCTCGGGAATCCTATGGCTACACCTTC. Encoded protein: CASSSRESYGYTF.

Concerning this clone itself: Other DNA sequences within the sample encode an identical CDR3. The chain employs TRBV19 and TRBJ1-5; 7 bases align to TRBD1. V lost 3 bases, J lost 7 bases, and 3 bases stayed unmatched. Germline CDR1 and CDR2: LNHDA and SQIVND (reference sequence). The CDR3 covers 13 residues. CDR3 sequence: CASSITGDQPQHF. In DNA form, the CDR3 reads TGTGCCAGTAGTATTACAGGGGACCAGCCCCAGCATTTT.

The chain links TRBV7-9 to TRBJ2-2; D is unresolved. The germline V gene has CDR1 SEHNR and CDR2 FQNEAQ (reference sequence). Trimming took 3 bases from V and 4 from J, leaving 6 bases between them. The CDR3 consists of 13 residues. The CDR3 spells CASSLAGTGELFF. As DNA, the CDR3 is TGTGCCAGCAGCTTGGCTGGCACCGGGGAGCTGTTTTTT.

The table lists this clone with a few counts. The chain is built from TRBV2 and TRBJ1-1; D gene uncertain. Trimming stripped 4 bases from V and 8 bases from J, with 11 bases between. Per the germline V gene, CDR1 is SNHLY and CDR2 is FYNNEI. The CDR3 is 12 residues long. The CDR3 DNA reads as TGTGCCAGCAGTGTTGGGCGCGCCGAAGCTTTCTTT. It specifies CASSVGRAEAFF.

The chain carries TRBV5-1 and TRBJ2-5, with 8 bases identical to TRBD2. CDR3 size: 14 residues. CDR1 and CDR2 (germline): SGHRS, YFSETQ. After removal of 8 bases from V and 8 bases from J, the junction contained 14 bases not matched to a gene. In DNA form, the CDR3 reads TGCGCCAGTACTTCGCGGGGGGAAAAGGAAACCCAGTACTTC. This encodes CASTSRGEKETQYF.

The genes are TRBV7-9 and TRBJ1-1; tentative D call: TRBD1 (5 bases). There are 14 residues in the CDR3. The V and J ends lost 5 bases and 4 bases respectively, with 14 bases between them. The germline CDR1 and CDR2 sequences are SEHNR and FQNEAQ (reference sequence). DNA for the CDR3: TGTGCCAGCAGCCCCAGTTTTGGGGGCACTGAAGCTTTCTTT. As protein: CASSPSFGGTEAFF.

The rearrangement links TRBV2 to TRBJ2-5; TRBD1 agrees at 7 bases. The end of the DNA is better explained by TRBJ2-7, so the J call may be wrong. This CDR3 has 14 amino acids. Germline V CDR1 and CDR2: SNHLY, FYNNEI. Here the CDR3 DNA reads TGTGCCAGCAGTGAAACAGGGGCCGCCTACGAGCAGTACTTC. Translation: CASSETGAAYEQYF.

CDR3 region: CASSIEDGKPQHF. CDR3 nucleotides: TGTGCCAGTAGTATAGAGGACGGTAAACCCCAGCATTTT. The genes are TRBV19 and TRBJ1-5; D call uncertain. The CDR3 totals 13 residues. Germline CDR1 reads LNHDA; CDR2 reads SQIVND (reference sequence). The V end was cut by 0 bases, the J end by 10 bases, with 10 bases between.

The chain combines TRBV28 with TRBJ2-7; D could derive from TRBD1 or TRBD2 (7 bases each). V dropped 6 bases and J dropped 4 bases, with 19 bases sitting between them. CDR1 MDHEN and CDR2 SYDVKM come from the germline V gene. This CDR3 spans 15 amino acids. The CDR3: CASSQGGTAAYEQYF. The CDR3 DNA follows: TGTGCCAGCAGCCAGGGGGGGACAGCGGCGTACGAGCAGTACTTC. Using reference TRBV28 and TRBJ2-7 for the parts outside the CDR3, the full variable domain is DVKVTQSSRYLVKRTGEKVFLECVQDMDHENMFWYRQDPGLGLRLIYFSYDVKMKEKGDIPEGYSVSREKKERFSLILESASTNQTSMYLCASSQGGTAAYEQYFGPGTRLTVT.

This sequence joins TRBV6-1 and TRBJ2-2; D gene unclear. Germline V gives CDR1 MNHNS, CDR2 SASEGT. The ends were cut back, 10 bases at V and 0 bases at J, with 15 bases in the middle. The CDR3 consists of 15 residues. The CDR3 region is CATRPQNTNTGELFF. CDR3 nucleotide sequence: TGTGCCACCCGCCCCCAGAACACGAACACCGGGGAGCTGTTTTTT.

In nucleotides, the CDR3 is TGTGCCAGTAGTATAGGTCGCGGGGAGAGGACAGATACGCAGTATTTT. Residues: CASSIGRGERTDTQYF. The V and J genes are TRBV19 and TRBJ2-3, with D possibly TRBD2 on 6 matching bases. Germline V gene data show CDR1 as LNHDA and CDR2 as SQIVND (reference sequence). The CDR3 is made up of 16 amino acids. V was cut by 1 base and J by 3 bases, with 14 bases left in between.